This is a list of T cell receptor beta chains from one sample in a study of shared clonotypes between healthy human individuals. Repertoires were generated with immunoSEQ multiplex PCR, while TCRdb's copy carries only in-frame clones and drops some. The sample yields some 500,000 clones, roughly 80% seen once. Sample: PBMCs. These TCRs come from a woman aged 35 to 49 in good health. Some clones in this sample may be carry-over from other donors' samples. The CDR3 runs from the conserved cysteine through the conserved F or W. The listing skips clone size in some rows; elsewhere it reads once, few, many or a size class.

j_call v_call clone_size cdr3_aa
TRBJ2-7 TRBV10-3 few CAISWDGYEQYF
TRBJ1-4 TRBV28 - CASQAPNEKLFF
TRBJ2-3 TRBV2 - CASSERRDTDTQYF
TRBJ1-3 TRBV13 - CASGIGNTIYF
TRBJ2-7 TRBV11-2 - CASSLVQGGLYEQYF
TRBJ2-7 TRBV5-4 - CASSLTDSSYEQYF
TRBJ2-4 TRBV5-1 - CASSSGTILAKNIQYF
TRBJ2-5 TRBV18 - CASSPNDREETQYF
TRBJ2-1 TRBV9 - CASSVGPEDNEQFF
TRBJ1-2 TRBV10-3 - CAISESTAAGGYTF
TRBJ1-1 TRBV11-2 - CASSLNGQENTEAFF
TRBJ2-7 TRBV10-3 - CAISTSGYEQYF
TRBJ1-2 TRBV7-2 - CASSPHAGPIYGYTF
TRBJ2-7 TRBV6-6 - CASSYGLGYEQYF
TRBJ2-3 TRBV7-2 few CASSLSASGGESDTQYF